Shown below are 23 T cell receptor beta chains from a single sample sequenced in a study of cytomegalovirus exposure and HLA in healthy donors. Use of 60 Vbeta and 13 Jbeta primers characterized the PCR. Sequencing was performed with immunoSEQ multiplex PCR; in TCRdb, only in-frame clones are kept and a portion is missing. The table lists tens of thousands of clones, approximately 71% of them singletons, with roughly 2% in the top ten. Sequencing input: PBMCs. The source of these receptors is a man aged 40-49 years in good health and CMV-seronegative.

The chain recombines TRBV6-5 with TRBJ1-2, with D perhaps matching TRBD1 (5 bases). The germline V and J ends were trimmed by 0 bases and 3 bases, with 5 bases remaining between them. Germline V CDR1 and CDR2: MNHEY, SVGAGI. This CDR3 comprises 13 residues. In DNA form, the CDR3 reads TGTGCCAGCAGTTACTCGACAGACTATGGCTACACCTTC. Protein sequence: CASSYSTDYGYTF.

The V and J genes are TRBV18 and TRBJ1-1, with 8 bases that match TRBD1. The CDR3 contains 15 residues. The germline V gene encodes CDR1 KGHSH and CDR2 LQKENI. V trimming: 5 bases; J trimming: 4 bases; junction bases outside the gene matches: 9. CDR3: CASSTGQGRITEAFF. The DNA of the CDR3 is TGTGCCAGCTCAACAGGACAGGGTCGGATCACTGAAGCTTTCTTT.

This chain links TRBV7-2 with TRBJ2-1, with 8 bases fitting TRBD1. This CDR3 comprises 16 residues. After removal of 1 base from V and 4 bases from J, the junction contained 6 bases not matched to a gene. CDR1 and CDR2 (germline): SGHTA, FQGNSA. CDR3: CASSLGWTGYYNEQFF. DNA of the CDR3: TGTGCCAGCAGCTTAGGGTGGACAGGGTATTACAATGAGCAGTTCTTC.

The chain joins TRBV5-6 to TRBJ1-4; tentatively, D is TRBD1 (5 bases). V was trimmed by 4 bases and J by 7 bases, leaving 17 bases between them. The CDR3 runs 15 residues. Germline-derived CDR1 and CDR2 are SGHDT and YYEEEE. CDR3 sequence (DNA): TGTGCCAGCAGCCGAAGACAGTTGGGAGGTGAAAAACTGTTTTTT. This translates into CASSRRQLGGEKLFF. Variable domain in full (rest from reference TRBV5-6 and TRBJ1-4): DAGVTQSPTHLIKTRGQQVTLRCSPKSGHDTVSWYQQALGQGPQFIFQYYEEEERQRGNFPDRFSGHQFPNYSSELNVNALLLGDSALYLCASSRRQLGGEKLFFGSGTQLSVL.

In this sample, this clone turned up a few times. The rearrangement joins TRBV4-1 to TRBJ1-2; maybe TRBD1 (5 bases). Looked up from germline, CDR1 is MGHRA and CDR2 is YSYEKL. The CDR3 sequence is 15 residues long. V lost 6 bases, J lost 4 bases, and 18 bases lay in between. The CDR3 bases are TGCGCCAGCAGGGCTCCGGAACAGGCTACCTATGGCTACACCTTC. Encoded protein: CASRAPEQATYGYTF.

This chain links TRBV19 with TRBJ1-1, with TRBD1 identical over 7 bases. CDR1 and CDR2 (germline): LNHDA, SQIVND (reference sequence). With 6 bases clipped from V and 1 base from J, the junction kept 5 bases outside the gene matches. CDR3 length: 14 amino acids. The CDR3 coding sequence is TGTGCCAGTAGGACAGGGTTGGAGAACACTGAAGCTTTCTTT. This translates into CASRTGLENTEAFF.

The V gene is TRBV5-1, the J gene TRBJ2-7, with TRBD1 matching 10 bases. Trimming took 3 bases from V and 5 from J; bases not matched to a gene: 2. The CDR3 loop spans 13 amino acids. The germline V gene has CDR1 SGHRS and CDR2 YFSETQ. The CDR3 spells CASSYGTGDEQYF. CDR3 in DNA: TGCGCCAGCAGCTACGGGACAGGGGACGAGCAGTACTTC.

With respect to this clone: Other nucleotide sequences in the sample specify the same CDR3. The chain carries TRBV6-1 and TRBJ1-3, with unresolved D. The germline V gene encodes CDR1 MNHNS and CDR2 SASEGT. CDR3 size: 14 residues. Trimming took off 6 bases at V and 0 bases at J, with 9 bases between the two ends. The CDR3 protein is CASSDGASGNTIYF. DNA for the CDR3: TGTGCCAGCAGCGACGGAGCCTCTGGAAACACCATATATTTT.

The V gene is TRBV25-1, the J gene TRBJ2-1, with 8 nucleotides matching TRBD2. The V gene end was trimmed by 4 bases and the J gene end by 9 bases; junction bases not matched to a gene: 5. The CDR3 is 13 residues long. Germline V gene lookup returns CDR1 MGHDK and CDR2 SYGVNS. The CDR3 reads CASSGAGEGEQFF. In nucleotides, the CDR3 is TGTGCCAGCAGTGGAGCGGGAGAGGGTGAGCAGTTCTTC.

The V and J genes are TRBV5-1 and TRBJ1-2, with 8 bases identical to TRBD1. Germline CDR1 and CDR2: SGHRS and YFSETQ. The CDR3 contains 16 residues. The ends lost 4 bases at V and 8 bases at J; junction bases unmatched: 16. The CDR3 DNA is TGCGCCAGCAGCGCACGGACTACTGGGACAGGCGGGGGCTACACCTTC. As protein: CASSARTTGTGGGYTF.

This clone was observed a few times. V usage is TRBV15 and J usage is TRBJ2-3, with 11 bases aligning to TRBD2. Trimming took 4 bases from V and 6 from J; bases not matched to a gene: 9. This CDR3 is 16 amino acids long. CDR1 LNHNV and CDR2 YYDKDF come from the germline V gene (reference sequence). CDR3 sequence: CATSIKLAGGLDTQYF. CDR3 nucleotides: TGTGCCACCAGCATAAAATTAGCGGGGGGGCTGGATACGCAGTATTTT.

The genes are TRBV6-1 and TRBJ1-2, with 7 bases identical to TRBD1. The ends lost 9 bases at V and 6 bases at J; junction bases unmatched: 10. The CDR3 contains 13 residues. Germline V gene sequence: CDR1 MNHNS, CDR2 SASEGT. This CDR3 is CASVKGALDGYTF. The CDR3 DNA sequence: TGTGCCAGTGTAAAGGGGGCGCTGGATGGCTACACCTTC.

This rearrangement joins TRBV7-9 to TRBJ2-3; 8 bases are a match to TRBD2. Germline CDR1 reads SEHNR; CDR2 reads FQNEAQ (reference sequence). CDR3 size: 18 residues. J lost 2 bases, V lost 5 bases, and 15 bases had no gene match. CDR3 protein: CASSPLTGTRIDTDTQYF. In nucleotides, the CDR3 is TGTGCCAGCAGCCCTTTAACCGGGACTAGAATAGACACAGATACGCAGTATTTT.

V gene TRBV7-9 combines with J gene TRBJ2-7; 11 bases fit TRBD2. J lost 5 bases, V lost 3 bases, and 9 bases had no gene match. Germline values: CDR1 SEHNR, CDR2 FQNEAQ (reference sequence). This CDR3 is 16 amino acids long. The CDR3 loop is CASSFPTSGSSNEQYF. CDR3 nucleotide sequence: TGTGCCAGCAGCTTCCCCACTAGCGGGAGTTCTAACGAGCAGTACTTC. Combining the CDR3 with reference TRBV7-9 and TRBJ2-7 gives the whole variable domain DTGVSQNPRHKITKRGQNVTFRCDPISEHNRLYWYRQTLGQGPEFLTYFQNEAQLEKSRLLSDRFSAERPKGSFSTLEIQRTEQGDSAMYLCASSFPTSGSSNEQYFGPGTRLTVT.

The chain links TRBV7-2 to TRBJ2-6, with a tentative D call TRBD2 (5 bases). V gave up 9 bases and J gave up 2 bases, with 17 bases separating them. Germline values: CDR1 SGHTA, CDR2 FQGNSA. This CDR3 spans 16 amino acids. CDR3 loop: CARSHVRVTGANVLTF. The CDR3 region has the DNA TGTGCCAGGAGTCACGTGCGGGTTACTGGGGCCAACGTCCTGACTTTC.

CDR3 sequence: CASSLGSSGRNTEAFF. DNA of the CDR3: TGTGCCAGCAGCTTAGGATCATCTGGGAGGAACACTGAAGCTTTCTTT. The gene calls are TRBV7-3 and TRBJ1-1, with unresolved D. V shed 2 bases and J shed 1 base, with 14 bases lying between them. The CDR3 consists of 16 residues. CDR1 is SGHTA and CDR2 is FQGTGA in the germline V gene.

This clone appeared once. The chain joins TRBV5-4 to TRBJ1-3; 8 nucleotides line up with TRBD1. The CDR3 spans 16 residues. The junction had 7 bases not matched to a gene; V was cut back by 3 bases and J by 2 bases. The germline V gene encodes CDR1 SGHNT and CDR2 YYREEE (reference sequence). CDR3 residues: CASSSRQGSTGNTIYF. For the CDR3, the DNA is TGTGCCAGCAGCTCACGACAGGGGAGTACTGGAAACACCATATATTTT.

The chain uses TRBV5-1 and TRBJ2-5, with 7 bases that match TRBD2. The V and J ends lost 0 bases and 3 bases, in that order; junction bases with no gene match: 11. The CDR3 loop spans 17 amino acids. Germline assignment: CDR1 SGHRS and CDR2 YFSETQ. In DNA, the CDR3 is TGCGCCAGCAGCTTGGGGGCGTCAGCTAGCGGAAAAGAGACCCAGTACTTC. It is translated as CASSLGASASGKETQYF.

The CDR3 sequence: CASSGQGRSYEQYF. The CDR3 DNA reads TGTGCCAGTAGTGGACAGGGAAGGTCCTACGAGCAGTACTTC. This chain uses TRBV19 with TRBJ2-7; TRBD1 aligns across 8 bases. Germline CDR1 LNHDA, CDR2 SQIVND (reference sequence). This CDR3 contains 14 residues. Trimming at V came to 5 bases and at J to 1 base, leaving 4 bases not matched to a gene.

This chain connects TRBV7-2 to TRBJ2-1, with D perhaps TRBD1 (6 bases). The V and J ends lost 5 bases and 3 bases respectively, with 11 bases between them. Germline values: CDR1 SGHTA, CDR2 FQGNSA. This CDR3 is 14 amino acids long. CDR3 nucleotide sequence: TGTGCCAGCAGCGGATGGACAGACTACAATGAGCAGTTCTTC. Protein: CASSGWTDYNEQFF.

The genes are TRBV15 and TRBJ2-7, with D possibly matching TRBD2 (6 bases). From germline, CDR1 is LNHNV and CDR2 YYDKDF (reference sequence). The CDR3 runs to 17 residues. Trimming took off 1 base at V and 0 bases at J, with 16 bases between the two ends. This CDR3 is CATSRGHGSRHSYEQYF. For the CDR3, the DNA is TGTGCCACCAGCAGAGGGCACGGGAGCCGTCACTCCTACGAGCAGTACTTC.

In its sample, this clone is medium-sized (0.01 to 0.1%). The chain employs TRBV2 and TRBJ2-3, with unresolved D. Germline values: CDR1 SNHLY, CDR2 FYNNEI. This CDR3 is built from 16 residues. Trimming took off 6 bases at V and 0 bases at J, with 16 bases between the two ends. DNA of the CDR3: TGTGCCAGCAGCACCGACTCGAGTCCTAGCACAGATACGCAGTATTTT. It encodes CASSTDSSPSTDTQYF.

This chain uses TRBV5-1 with TRBJ2-3; 9 nucleotides agree with TRBD1. The CDR3 has 16 residues. The V segment lost 0 bases and the J segment 3 bases; nucleotides outside the gene matches: 5. Looked up from germline, CDR1 is SGHRS and CDR2 is YFSETQ. CDR3 in DNA: TGCGCCAGCAGCTTGGATGGACAGGGGATAACAGATACGCAGTATTTT. Translated, it gives CASSLDGQGITDTQYF.